The clone carrying this T cell receptor (beta chain) came up a few times. Its target is not known. The record originates from a study of human T cells and chemical hapten exposure. Study information: Patients, predominantly female, presented with alopecia areata, totalis or universalis.

Study results and limitations: Expanded TCR sets contained significantly more large CDR3 similarity clusters than controls. DPC sensitization did not alter TCRs above 1 in 1000 frequency.

Each CDR3 protein gets one entry after TCRdb re-called the RACE reads with MiXCR. The sample carries 60,000 or so distinct CDR3 sequences, 9.5% to 10% recorded once. Regarding time point: pre-sensitization, week 0. As for treatment: therapeutic diphenylcyclopropenone sensitization with weekly scalp DPC. Ahead of each patch test application, blood was drawn. CDR3 length equals 17 residues. Germline CDR1 reads LNHDA; CDR2 reads SQIVND (reference sequence). V gave up 3 bases and J gave up 1 base, with 17 bases separating them. The receptor's source is a man in his forties or fifties with alopecia areata. Some clones in this sample may be carry-over from other donors' samples. Sequencing used whole blood, obtained in connection with sensitization to the hapten diphenylcyclopropenone (DPC). The chain joins TRBV19 to TRBJ2-3, with D tentatively TRBD1 or TRBD2 (5 bases each). The CDR3 coding sequence is TGTGCCAGTAGTATCAAGCACTGGGACCGGCGCACAGATACGCAGTATTTT. It encodes CASSIKHWDRRTDTQYF.